What follows are 21 T cell receptor beta chains derived from one specimen sequenced in a study of blood T cell repertoires in COVID-19. Profiling relied on immunoSEQ multiplex PCR, and the TCRdb table lists in-frame clones only, not all of them. This table has about 130,000 clones, 85% appearing once. Sequenced: peripheral blood. Receptors were obtained from a woman older than 75 with acute or convalescent COVID-19.

V gene TRBV7-9 combines with J gene TRBJ2-3; 10 bases match TRBD1. This CDR3 spans 16 amino acids. Germline V gene data show CDR1 as SEHNR and CDR2 as FQNEAQ (reference sequence). J was trimmed by 0 bases and V by 4 bases; bases with no gene match: 4. The CDR3 DNA reads TGTGCCAGCAGCTCGGGACAGGGGTCTAGCACAGATACGCAGTATTTT. Its protein product is CASSSGQGSSTDTQYF.

The chain is built from TRBV4-3 and TRBJ1-3, with 7 bases lining up with TRBD1. The CDR3 runs 15 residues. Trimming removed 1 base from V and 0 bases from J; junction bases left unmatched: 0. Germline V gene data show CDR1 as LGHNA and CDR2 as YSLEER. The DNA for the CDR3 is TGCGCCAGCAGCCAAGCAGGGGGCTCTGGAAACACCATATATTTT. Translating it yields CASSQAGGSGNTIYF.

The chain is built from TRBV5-1 and TRBJ2-7, with D maybe TRBD2 (7 bases). The CDR3 has 17 residues. In germline, CDR1 is SGHRS, CDR2 YFSETQ. The V end lost 4 bases, the J end lost 0 bases, and 20 bases lay between the germline ends. For the CDR3, the DNA is TGCGCCAGCAGCCCGGAATGGGGGGGGCCTAGCTCCTACGAGCAGTACTTC. Translation gives CASSPEWGGPSSYEQYF.

As concerns this clone: This sample includes further DNA sequences coding for the same CDR3. The V call is TRBV6-2 or TRBV6-3, the J call TRBJ1-1, with D possibly matching TRBD1 (5 bases). V shed 6 bases and J shed 8 bases, with 10 bases lying between them. Germline values: CDR1 MNHEY, CDR2 SVGEGT. This CDR3 has 11 amino acids. CDR3 DNA sequence: TGTGCCAGCAGCTCCAGGGTAGAAGCTTTCTTT. Translation: CASSSRVEAFF.

V usage is TRBV2 and J usage is TRBJ1-2; D is ambiguous. There are 11 residues in the CDR3. Trimming cost V 6 bases and J 5 bases, with 7 bases left between them. Per the germline V gene, CDR1 is SNHLY and CDR2 is FYNNEI. The CDR3 reads CASRSFYGYTF. The CDR3 DNA sequence: TGTGCCAGCAGATCCTTTTATGGCTACACCTTC.

V usage is TRBV6-4 and J usage is TRBJ2-1, with 7 bases lining up with TRBD1. The V and J ends lost 5 bases and 8 bases, in that order; junction bases with no gene match: 12. CDR3 length equals 15 residues. Germline V gene lookup returns CDR1 MRHNA and CDR2 SNTAGT. The DNA for the CDR3 is TGTGCCAGCAGTCCAAATCCGGGACAGTCGGATGAGCAGTTCTTC. Protein sequence: CASSPNPGQSDEQFF.

The gene calls are TRBV5-1 and TRBJ2-7; 7 bases are a match to TRBD2. The CDR3 spans 14 residues. The J segment lost 5 bases and the V segment lost 5 bases, leaving 10 bases of the junction unmatched. Germline values: CDR1 SGHRS, CDR2 YFSETQ. The DNA of the CDR3 is TGCGCCAGCAGTGTTGGGAGGGGCGGCGACGAGCAGTACTTC. It translates to CASSVGRGGDEQYF.

This chain links TRBV7-9 with TRBJ2-3; D gene ambiguous. This CDR3 is 12 amino acids long. Germline V gives CDR1 SEHNR, CDR2 FQNEAQ (reference sequence). The V and J ends lost 4 bases and 8 bases respectively, with 10 bases between them. The chain's CDR3 is CASSSDWSTQYF. CDR3 DNA: TGTGCCAGCAGCTCAGACTGGAGTACGCAGTATTTT.

The rearrangement joins TRBV9 to TRBJ1-1; a possible D gene is TRBD1 (5 bases). Deletions cut 2 bases from V and 10 bases from J, with 12 bases between. The CDR3 runs 12 residues. CDR1 is SGDLS and CDR2 is YYNGEE in the germline V gene. The CDR3 here is CASSVLGEGAFF. CDR3 DNA sequence: TGTGCCAGCAGCGTCCTAGGGGAAGGAGCTTTCTTT.

The rearrangement uses TRBV25-1 and TRBJ1-4; 7 bases agree with TRBD1. The CDR3 is 17 residues long. CDR1 MGHDK and CDR2 SYGVNS come from the germline V gene. The J segment lost 0 bases and the V segment lost 7 bases, leaving 11 bases of the junction unmatched. In DNA form, the CDR3 reads TGTGCCAGCACCTCGGGACAGCACATTGCAACTAATGAAAAACTGTTTTTT. Protein sequence: CASTSGQHIATNEKLFF.

The chain has TRBV15 and TRBJ1-5, with TRBD1 matching over 7 bases. Germline CDR1 and CDR2: LNHNV and YYDKDF (reference sequence). The CDR3 runs to 15 residues. J gave up 0 bases and V 7 bases, and 6 bases lay outside the gene matches. CDR3 coding DNA: TGTGCCACCAAACGTCAGGGGGATAGCAATCAGCCCCAGCATTTT. It is translated as CATKRQGDSNQPQHF. Combining the CDR3 with reference TRBV15 and TRBJ1-5 gives the whole variable domain DAMVIQNPRYQVTQFGKPVTLSCSQTLNHNVMYWYQQKSSQAPKLLFHYYDKDFNNEADTPDNFQSRRPNTSFCFLDIRSPGLGDTAMYLCATKRQGDSNQPQHFGDGTRLSIL.

V is TRBV9 and J is TRBJ1-3, with D possibly being TRBD1 (5 bases). V was cut by 0 bases and J by 4 bases, with 11 bases left in between. This CDR3 has 15 amino acids. Germline V gene data show CDR1 as SGDLS and CDR2 as YYNGEE. In DNA form, the CDR3 reads TGTGCCAGCAGCGTAGGGGGGGTATCAGGAAACACCATATATTTT. It specifies CASSVGGVSGNTIYF.

The rearrangement joins TRBV7-2 to TRBJ1-1, with D maybe TRBD1 (6 bases). The V and J ends lost 1 base and 9 bases respectively, with 18 bases between them. This CDR3 region has 15 residues. The germline gives CDR1 SGHTA, CDR2 FQGNSA. CDR3 amino acids: CASSLGGGSGVKAFF. The CDR3, as DNA: TGTGCCAGCAGCTTAGGGGGGGGCAGCGGAGTCAAAGCTTTCTTT.

This clone has a single count. The chain links TRBV5-6 to TRBJ2-7; the D gene is possibly TRBD1 (6 bases). This CDR3 is 12 amino acids long. V lost 3 bases and J lost 7, with 11 bases in between. Germline V gives CDR1 SGHDT, CDR2 YYEEEE. CDR3 DNA: TGTGCCAGCAGCTCAGACAGGAGGGAGCAGTACTTC. Its protein product is CASSSDRREQYF. Together with reference TRBV5-6 and TRBJ2-7, the CDR3 gives the full variable domain: DAGVTQSPTHLIKTRGQQVTLRCSPKSGHDTVSWYQQALGQGPQFIFQYYEEEERQRGNFPDRFSGHQFPNYSSELNVNALLLGDSALYLCASSSDRREQYFGPGTRLTVT.

The chain joins TRBV14 to TRBJ1-2; TRBD1 might be the D (6 bases). The germline V gene encodes CDR1 SGHDN and CDR2 FVKESK. The CDR3 loop spans 14 amino acids. V lost 4 bases and J 6 bases, leaving 15 bases between the germline ends. The DNA of the CDR3 is TGTGCCAGCAGCCGGGGGCGAGGGGAACATGGCTACACCTTC. Protein: CASSRGRGEHGYTF.

The V gene is TRBV20-1, the J gene TRBJ1-5; D may be TRBD1 (5 bases). Germline-derived CDR1 and CDR2 are DFQATT and SNEGSKA (reference sequence). Trimming took 3 bases from V and 8 from J, leaving 11 bases between them. This CDR3 is 12 amino acids long. CDR3 region: CSASLGGKPQHF. In DNA, the CDR3 is TGCAGTGCTAGTTTGGGGGGGAAGCCCCAGCATTTT.

V and J are TRBV7-8 and TRBJ2-1; D perhaps matches TRBD2 (5 bases). Trimming pared 11 bases from V and 3 bases from J, leaving 17 bases between. Germline V lookup: CDR1 SGHVS, CDR2 FQNEAQ. The CDR3 runs to 14 residues. The CDR3 reads CASLASPNYNEQFF. CDR3 coding DNA: TGTGCCTCGCTAGCTTCTCCTAACTACAATGAGCAGTTCTTC.

The chain recombines TRBV2 with TRBJ1-1; 7 bases are a match to TRBD1. Per the germline V gene, CDR1 is SNHLY and CDR2 is FYNNEI. J gave up 5 bases and V 2 bases, and 2 bases lay outside the gene matches. The CDR3 totals 13 residues. CDR3 region: CASSERGRTEAFF. The CDR3 coding sequence is TGTGCCAGCAGTGAAAGGGGGCGAACTGAAGCTTTCTTT.

The chain carries TRBV7-2 and TRBJ1-3; the D gene is possibly TRBD1 (6 bases). This CDR3 comprises 14 residues. Germline assignment: CDR1 SGHTA and CDR2 FQGNSA. V gave up 6 bases and J gave up 3 bases, with 12 bases separating them. The CDR3 bases are TGTGCCAGCAGGCTAGCAGGGGATGGAAACACCATATATTTT. The encoded protein is CASRLAGDGNTIYF.

In its sample, this clone was seen once. V gene TRBV20-1 combines with J gene TRBJ1-1, with 7 nucleotides matching TRBD1. Trimming cost V 6 bases and J 5 bases; bases outside gene matches: 3. CDR3 length: 11 amino acids. CDR1 is DFQATT, CDR2 SNEGSKA, per germline (reference sequence). In nucleotides, the CDR3 is TGCAGTGCCACGACAGGGACTGAAGCTTTCTTT. Its protein is CSATTGTEAFF.

The V gene is TRBV5-1, the J gene TRBJ2-2; possibly TRBD2 for D (6 bases). Trimming took off 0 bases at V and 6 bases at J, with 12 bases between the two ends. Germline CDR1 is SGHRS and CDR2 is YFSETQ. The CDR3 has 15 amino acids. The CDR3 loop is CASSLVPSAPGELFF. The DNA for the CDR3 is TGCGCCAGCAGCTTGGTACCTAGCGCTCCCGGGGAGCTGTTTTTT.